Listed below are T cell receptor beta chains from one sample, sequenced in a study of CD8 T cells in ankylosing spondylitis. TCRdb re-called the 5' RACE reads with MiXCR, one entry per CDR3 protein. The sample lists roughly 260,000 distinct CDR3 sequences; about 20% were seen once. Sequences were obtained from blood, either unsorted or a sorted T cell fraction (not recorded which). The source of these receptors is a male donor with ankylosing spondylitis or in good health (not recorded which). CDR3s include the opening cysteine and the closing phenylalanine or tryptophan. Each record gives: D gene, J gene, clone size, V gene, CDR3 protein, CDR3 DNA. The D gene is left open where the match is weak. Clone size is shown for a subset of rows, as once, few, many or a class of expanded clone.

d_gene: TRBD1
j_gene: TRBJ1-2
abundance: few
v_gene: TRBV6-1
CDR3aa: CASSEATGSFYGYTF
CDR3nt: TGTGCCAGCAGTGAAGCGACAGGGAGTTTCTATGGCTACACCTTC

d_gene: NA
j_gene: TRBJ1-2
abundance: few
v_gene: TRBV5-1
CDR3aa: CASSPAPSGSAYGYTF
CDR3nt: TGCGCCAGCAGCCCGGCCCCCTCCGGGAGCGCTTATGGCTACACCTTC

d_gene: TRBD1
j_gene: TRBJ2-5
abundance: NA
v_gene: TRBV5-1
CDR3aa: CASSISDRARETQYF
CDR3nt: TGCGCCAGCAGCATATCCGACAGGGCGAGAGAGACCCAGTACTTC

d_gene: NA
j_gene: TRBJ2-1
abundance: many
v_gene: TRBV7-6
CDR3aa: CASSLVVVGPSGVNEQFF
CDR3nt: TGTGCCAGCAGCTTAGTCGTCGTCGGGCCGTCCGGGGTCAATGAGCAGTTCTTC

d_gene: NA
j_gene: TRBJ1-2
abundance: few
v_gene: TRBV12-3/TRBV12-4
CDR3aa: CASIPIGRGLHGYTF
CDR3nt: TGTGCCAGCATCCCAATTGGCCGGGGACTGCATGGCTACACCTTC

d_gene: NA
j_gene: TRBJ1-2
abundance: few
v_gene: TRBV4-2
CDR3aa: CASSQDLGDRNYGYTF
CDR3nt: TGTGCCAGCAGCCAAGACCTGGGGGATCGAAACTATGGCTACACCTTC

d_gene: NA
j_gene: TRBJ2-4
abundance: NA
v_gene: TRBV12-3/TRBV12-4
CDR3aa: CASSLLAKNIQYF
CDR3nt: TGTGCCAGCAGTTTACTAGCCAAAAACATTCAGTACTTC

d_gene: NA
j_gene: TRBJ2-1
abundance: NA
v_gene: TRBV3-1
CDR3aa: CASSHGRNPGEQFF
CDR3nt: TGTGCCAGCAGCCATGGGCGTAATCCGGGTGAGCAGTTCTTC

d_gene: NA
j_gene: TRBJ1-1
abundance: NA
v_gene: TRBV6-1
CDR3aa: CASRLAMDTEAFF
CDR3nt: TGTGCCAGCAGGCTGGCTATGGACACTGAAGCTTTCTTT

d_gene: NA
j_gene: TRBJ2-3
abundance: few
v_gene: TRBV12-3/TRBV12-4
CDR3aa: CASSLEGTQYF
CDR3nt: TGTGCCAGCAGTTTAGAGGGGACGCAGTATTTT

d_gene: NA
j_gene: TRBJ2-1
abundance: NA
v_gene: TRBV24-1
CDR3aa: CATVGGSSYNEQFF
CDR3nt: TGTGCCACCGTAGGGGGGAGCTCCTACAATGAGCAGTTCTTC

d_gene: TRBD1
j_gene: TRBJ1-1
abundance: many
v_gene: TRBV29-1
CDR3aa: CSATGQGNTEAFF
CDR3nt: TGCAGTGCAACGGGACAGGGGAACACTGAAGCTTTCTTT

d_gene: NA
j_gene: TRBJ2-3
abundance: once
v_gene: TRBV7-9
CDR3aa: CASSPLVNPDTQYF
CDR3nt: TGTGCCAGCTCCCCTCTGGTGAATCCAGATACGCAGTATTTT

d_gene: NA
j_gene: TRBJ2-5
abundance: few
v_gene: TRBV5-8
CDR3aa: CASSLEFGSRETQYF
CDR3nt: TGTGCCAGCAGCTTGGAGTTCGGCAGCCGCGAGACCCAGTACTTC

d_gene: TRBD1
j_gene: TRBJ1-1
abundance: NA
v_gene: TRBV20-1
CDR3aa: CSATGTGYPEDTEAFF
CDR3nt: TGCAGTGCCACCGGGACAGGCTACCCTGAGGACACTGAAGCTTTCTTT

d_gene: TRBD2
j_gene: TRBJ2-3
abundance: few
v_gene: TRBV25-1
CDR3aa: CASSETGGASDTQYF
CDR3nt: TGTGCCAGCAGTGAAACGGGGGGGGCTTCAGATACGCAGTATTTT

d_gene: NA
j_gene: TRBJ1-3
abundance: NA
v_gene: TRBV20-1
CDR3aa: CSARTTGNTIYF
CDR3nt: TGCAGTGCTAGGACGACTGGAAACACCATATATTTT

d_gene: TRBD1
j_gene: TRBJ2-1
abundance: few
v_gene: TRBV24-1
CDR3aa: CATSDRTGFNEQFF
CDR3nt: TGTGCCACCAGTGATCGGACAGGGTTCAATGAGCAGTTCTTC

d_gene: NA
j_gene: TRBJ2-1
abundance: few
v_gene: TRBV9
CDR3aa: CASSVIGTGGANEQFF
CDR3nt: TGTGCCAGCAGCGTAATTGGTACCGGTGGGGCCAATGAGCAGTTCTTC

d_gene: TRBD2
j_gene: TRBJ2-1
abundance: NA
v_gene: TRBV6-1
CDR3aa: CASSQLAGGLYNEQFF
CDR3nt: TGTGCCAGCAGTCAACTAGCGGGGGGGCTTTACAATGAGCAGTTCTTC

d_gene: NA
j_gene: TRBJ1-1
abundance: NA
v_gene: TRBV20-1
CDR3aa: CSARDGGNTEAFF
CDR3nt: TGCAGTGCTAGAGATGGTGGGAACACTGAAGCTTTCTTT

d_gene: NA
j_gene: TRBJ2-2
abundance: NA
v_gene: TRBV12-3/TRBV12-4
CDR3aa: CASSLGDSPEWELFF
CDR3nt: TGTGCCAGCAGTTTAGGGGACTCCCCAGAATGGGAGCTGTTTTTT

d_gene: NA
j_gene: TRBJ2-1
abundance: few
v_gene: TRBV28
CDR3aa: CASSPIPRGSYNEQFF
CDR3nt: TGTGCCAGCAGTCCAATCCCGAGGGGTTCCTACAATGAGCAGTTCTTC

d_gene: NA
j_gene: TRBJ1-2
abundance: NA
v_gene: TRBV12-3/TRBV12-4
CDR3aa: CASSLVGIVYGYTF
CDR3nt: TGTGCCAGCAGTTTAGTAGGAATTGTCTATGGCTACACCTTC

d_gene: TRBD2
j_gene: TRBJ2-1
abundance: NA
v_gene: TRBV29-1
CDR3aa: CSVGALAGGYNEQFF
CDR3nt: TGCAGCGTTGGTGCCCTAGCGGGAGGATACAATGAGCAGTTCTTC

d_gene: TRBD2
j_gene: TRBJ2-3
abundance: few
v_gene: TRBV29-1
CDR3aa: CSPRLAGSTDTQYF
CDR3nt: TGCAGCCCGAGGCTAGCGGGAAGCACAGATACGCAGTATTTT

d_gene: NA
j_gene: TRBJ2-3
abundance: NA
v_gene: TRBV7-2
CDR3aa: CANSSRGRTDTQYF
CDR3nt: TGTGCCAACAGCTCTCGAGGGCGCACAGATACGCAGTATTTT

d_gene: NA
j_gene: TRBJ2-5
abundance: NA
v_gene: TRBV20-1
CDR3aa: CSARAAAETQYF
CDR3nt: TGCAGTGCTAGAGCGGCAGCGGAGACCCAGTACTTC

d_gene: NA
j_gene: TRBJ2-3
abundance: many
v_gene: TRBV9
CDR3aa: CASSVGPSTDTQYF
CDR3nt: TGTGCCAGCAGCGTAGGTCCAAGCACAGATACGCAGTATTTT

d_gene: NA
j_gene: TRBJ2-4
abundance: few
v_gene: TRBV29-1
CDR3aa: CSVAQGSKNIQYF
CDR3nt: TGCAGCGTTGCTCAGGGGAGCAAAAACATTCAGTACTTC

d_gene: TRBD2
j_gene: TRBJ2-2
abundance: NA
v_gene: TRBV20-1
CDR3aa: CSASLAGGQTGELFF
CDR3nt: TGCAGTGCTAGTCTAGCGGGGGGGCAAACCGGGGAGCTGTTTTTT

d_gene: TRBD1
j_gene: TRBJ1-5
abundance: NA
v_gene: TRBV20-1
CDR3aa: CSARGPGNQPQHF
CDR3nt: TGCAGCGCCAGGGGGCCAGGCAATCAGCCCCAGCATTTT

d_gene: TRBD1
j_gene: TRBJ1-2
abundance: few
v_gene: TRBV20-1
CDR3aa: CSTGTGDYGYTF
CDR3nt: TGCAGTACCGGGACAGGGGACTATGGCTACACCTTC

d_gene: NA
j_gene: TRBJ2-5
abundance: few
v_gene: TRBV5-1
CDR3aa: CASRVDQETQYF
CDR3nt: TGCGCCAGTCGGGTGGATCAAGAGACCCAGTACTTC

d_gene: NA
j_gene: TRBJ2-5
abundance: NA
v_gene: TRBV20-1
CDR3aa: CSASSGAPHQETQYF
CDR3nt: TGCAGTGCTAGTTCAGGGGCGCCTCACCAAGAGACCCAGTACTTC

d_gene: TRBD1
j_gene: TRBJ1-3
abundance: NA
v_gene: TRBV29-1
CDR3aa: CSVGLGQGALNTIYF
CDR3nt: TGCAGCGTTGGGCTGGGACAGGGGGCTTTAAACACCATATATTTT

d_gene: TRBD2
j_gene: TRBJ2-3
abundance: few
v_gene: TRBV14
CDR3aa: CASSQLAGLGTDTQYF
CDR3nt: TGTGCCAGCAGCCAACTAGCGGGATTGGGCACAGATACGCAGTATTTT

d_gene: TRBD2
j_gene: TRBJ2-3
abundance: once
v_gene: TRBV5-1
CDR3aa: CASSWGLAGADTQYF
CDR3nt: TGCGCCAGCAGCTGGGGACTAGCGGGAGCAGATACGCAGTATTTT

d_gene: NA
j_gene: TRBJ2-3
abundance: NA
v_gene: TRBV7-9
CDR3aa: CASSLRPIDTDTQYF
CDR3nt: TGTGCCAGCAGCCTCCGCCCGATTGACACAGATACGCAGTATTTT

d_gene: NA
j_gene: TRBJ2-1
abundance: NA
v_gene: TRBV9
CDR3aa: CASTVDQFPYNEQFF
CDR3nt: TGTGCCAGCACCGTCGACCAATTTCCTTACAATGAGCAGTTCTTC

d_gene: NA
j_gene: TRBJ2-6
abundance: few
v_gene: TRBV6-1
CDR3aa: CASSPTHSGANVLTF
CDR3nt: TGTGCCAGCAGTCCCACACACTCTGGGGCCAACGTCCTGACTTTC

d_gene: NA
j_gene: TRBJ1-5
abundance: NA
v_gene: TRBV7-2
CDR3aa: CASSASGTSNQPQHF
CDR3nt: TGTGCCAGCAGCGCCTCGGGAACTAGCAATCAGCCCCAGCATTTT

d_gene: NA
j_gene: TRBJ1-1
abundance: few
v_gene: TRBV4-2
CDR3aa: CASSQEKGGYTEAFF
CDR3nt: TGTGCCAGCAGCCAAGAGAAAGGGGGGTACACTGAAGCTTTCTTT

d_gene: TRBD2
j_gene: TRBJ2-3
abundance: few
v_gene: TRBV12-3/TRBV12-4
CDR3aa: CASSLGTRGGTDTQYF
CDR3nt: TGTGCCAGCAGTTTGGGGACTAGGGGAGGCACAGATACGCAGTATTTT

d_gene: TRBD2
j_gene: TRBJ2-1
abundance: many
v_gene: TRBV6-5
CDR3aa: CASSSQRGAYNEQFF
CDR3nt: TGTGCCAGCAGTTCCCAGCGGGGGGCCTACAATGAGCAGTTCTTC

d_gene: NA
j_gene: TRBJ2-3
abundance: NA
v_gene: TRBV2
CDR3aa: CASGSLGSTDTQYF
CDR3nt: TGTGCCAGCGGTTCGTTGGGCAGCACAGATACGCAGTATTTT

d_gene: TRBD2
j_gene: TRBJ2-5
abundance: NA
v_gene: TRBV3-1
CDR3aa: CASSQGGTTETQYF
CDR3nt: TGTGCCAGCAGCCAAGGAGGGACTACGGAGACCCAGTACTTC

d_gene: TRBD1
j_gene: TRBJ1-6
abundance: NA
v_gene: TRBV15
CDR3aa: CATSREGTGDSPLHF
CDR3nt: TGTGCCACCAGCAGAGAGGGGACAGGGGATTCACCCCTCCACTTT

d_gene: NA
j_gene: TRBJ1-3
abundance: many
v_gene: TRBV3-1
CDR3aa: CASSQERGWISGNTIYF
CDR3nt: TGTGCCAGCAGCCAAGAAAGGGGATGGATCTCTGGAAACACCATATATTTT